This TCR beta chain was captured by sequencing in a study of OX40 agonist ivuxolimab in advanced cancers. Broader study findings: Partial responders receiving 0.1-3.0 mg/kg showed among the lowest clonal expansion. By week 6 at 0.1 to 3.0 mg/kg, blood CD4+ and CD8+ T cells had expanded clonally. A proportion of nonresponders additionally exhibited low normalized T-cell clonal expansion.

Using immunoSEQ multiplex PCR, the repertoire was profiled, and TCRdb retains in-frame clones only, with some absent. There are 65,000 to 90,000 clones in the sample; about nine tenths occur only once, and under 0.85% lies in the top ten. Regarding this clone: The antigen is unknown.

This CDR3 has 13 residues. V lost 8 bases to trimming and J lost 6 bases; unmatched junction nucleotides: 8. Per the germline V gene, CDR1 is SNHLY and CDR2 is FYNNEI. This sample comprised CD4+ or CD8+ T cells sorted from blood, obtained in a trial of the OX40 agonist ivuxolimab. This sequence originates from an adult with an advanced solid tumor such as melanoma, head and neck, liver or kidney cancer. This sequence joins TRBV2 and TRBJ2-7, with TRBD1 identical over 9 bases. For the CDR3, the DNA is TGTGCCAGCCTTACCGGGACAGGGATCGAGCAGTACTTC. Translated, it gives CASLTGTGIEQYF.